This T cell receptor (beta chain) came from a study of vaccination and CD4 T cells after COVID-19. Study at large: Each control was exposed to a CEFX pool, an HIV-1 Nef pool, or no peptide at all. Study-wide findings and caveats: There was no significant change from 21 to 38 median reactive clonotypes. Of the reactive clones in convalescent patients, a median about 86% showed up only post-vaccination.

Treatment specified: 10-day PBMC culture with coronavirus spike peptide pools or control peptides (ViraFEST assay). In regard to this clonotype: Its antigen is currently unknown.

V lost 5 bases and J lost 1; bases outside the gene matches: 5. Germline CDR1 and CDR2: SGHTA and FQGNSA. This CDR3 region has 15 residues. CD4+ T cells that had been cultured provided DNA sequenced with the Oncomine TCR Beta short-read assay. TCRdb reanalysed the PCR reads using MiXCR and keeps one entry per CDR3 protein. Of around 10,000 distinct CDR3 sequences listed, approximately 50% are singletons. This clonotype originated in a human donor who had recovered from COVID-19. The rearrangement joins TRBV7-2 to TRBJ1-1; 9 positions agree with TRBD1. Sequencing used CD4+ T cells from blood, cultured in vitro. DNA of the CDR3: TGTGCCAGCAGCCCCGCGGACAGGGGGAACACTGAAGCTTTCTTT. Residues: CASSPADRGNTEAFF.